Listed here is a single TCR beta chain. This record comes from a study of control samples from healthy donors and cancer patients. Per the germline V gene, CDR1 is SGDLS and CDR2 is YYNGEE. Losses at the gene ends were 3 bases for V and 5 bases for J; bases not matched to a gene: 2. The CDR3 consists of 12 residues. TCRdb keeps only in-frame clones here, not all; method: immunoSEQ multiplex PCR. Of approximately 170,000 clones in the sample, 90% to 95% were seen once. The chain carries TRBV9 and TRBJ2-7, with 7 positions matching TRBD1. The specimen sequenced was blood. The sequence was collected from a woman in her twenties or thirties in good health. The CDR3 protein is CASSATGDEQYF. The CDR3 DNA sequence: TGTGCCAGCAGCGCCACAGGGGACGAGCAGTACTTC. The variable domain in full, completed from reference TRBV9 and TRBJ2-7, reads DSGVTQTPKHLITATGQRVTLRCSPRSGDLSVYWYQQSLDQGLQFLIQYYNGEERAKGNILERFSAQQFPDLHSELNLSSLELGDSALYFCASSATGDEQYFGPGTRLTVT.